The T cell receptor beta chain under discussion was sequenced for a study of regulatory T cells in long-lasting Graves disease. This clonotype was recorded many times. The CDR3 consists of 14 residues. V was trimmed by 3 bases and J by 3 bases, leaving 9 bases between them. Investigators prepared the TCR beta libraries by applying iRepertoire HTBI primers and Arm-PCR of CDR3 regions. TCRdb independently ran MiXCR on the multiplex PCR reads; one entry per CDR3 protein. Among about 420,000 distinct CDR3 sequences listed, about 16% were seen once. Regarding time point: newly diagnosed GD, antithyroid drugs for less than 3 months. PBMC-derived RNA was used for the TCR library. The sample was also linked to a second study, of T cells in Graves' hyperthyroidism and ophthalmopathy.

The starting material was peripheral blood mononuclear cells (PBMCs), obtained at new diagnosis, from a patient treated with antithyroid drugs. J is TRBJ2-1 and V is TRBV12-3 or TRBV12-4, with D perhaps TRBD1 (5 bases). The sequence derives from a young woman with Graves disease. CDR3 DNA sequence: TGTGCCAGCAGTTTCTTGACAGACTACAATGAGCAGTTCTTC. Translated, it gives CASSFLTDYNEQFF.